This is a list of T cell receptor beta chains from one sample in a study of cytotoxic CD8 clonotypes in ibrutinib-treated CLL. Some clones are missing from TCRdb's copy, which holds only in-frame ones; the method was immunoSEQ multiplex PCR. The sample yields roughly 250,000 clones, around 70% seen once. Sequencing was performed on PBMCs, taken after 24 months of ibrutinib treatment. The receptors were gathered from a human donor with chronic lymphocytic leukemia. Each CDR3 is given with its conserved first and last residue. The order of the fields is CDR3 DNA, CDR3 protein, clone size, J gene, V gene, D gene. The D gene is left open where the match is weak. Some rows mark clone size as missing; the rest say once, few, many or name a class of expanded clone.

TGCAGTGCTTCCAACTCCTACGAGCAGTACTTC,CSASNSYEQYF,NA,TRBJ2-7,TRBV20-1,NA
TGTGCCAGTTATAGCGAAAAACTGTTTTTT,CASYSEKLFF,NA,TRBJ1-4,TRBV19,NA
TGTGCCAGCAGCCAAGATTACGGCGGGAGTTACGAGCAGTACTTC,CASSQDYGGSYEQYF,NA,TRBJ2-7,TRBV4-2,TRBD2
TGTGCCAGCAGTCCGCTGACAGGGGGCTACGAGCAGTACTTC,CASSPLTGGYEQYF,few,TRBJ2-7,TRBV27,TRBD1
TGTGCCAGCAGCCCTTGGACAGCCCAAGAGACCCAGTACTTC,CASSPWTAQETQYF,NA,TRBJ2-5,TRBV2,NA
TGTGCCTGGACAGGGAGCTCCACAGATACGCAGTATTTT,CAWTGSSTDTQYF,NA,TRBJ2-3,TRBV30,NA
TGTGCCAGCATGGAGATTTCGGGGTCCCAGTACTTC,CASMEISGSQYF,NA,TRBJ2-5,TRBV28,NA
TGCGCCAGCAGCGCCGCATCCCTTGGGCAAGAGACCCAGTACTTC,CASSAASLGQETQYF,NA,TRBJ2-5,TRBV5-1,NA
TGTGCCAGCTCACCTGCGGGACAGGGTGAAGCTTTCTTT,CASSPAGQGEAFF,NA,TRBJ1-1,TRBV18,TRBD1
TGTGCCAGCACCCCCTGGACGGGGAATCAGCCCCAGCATTTT,CASTPWTGNQPQHF,NA,TRBJ1-5,TRBV6-1,NA
TGTGCCAGTAGTAAAGACAGGGGAGCTCGTCGTGGGGACACCATATATTTT,CASSKDRGARRGDTIYF,NA,TRBJ1-3,TRBV19,TRBD1
TGTGCCACCCAACAGGGGCCGAACACTGAAGCTTTCTTT,CATQQGPNTEAFF,NA,TRBJ1-1,TRBV6-5,TRBD1
TGTGCCAGCAGCCAAGATCTTGGACAGACGCTCCAAGAGACCCAGTACTTC,CASSQDLGQTLQETQYF,NA,TRBJ2-5,TRBV14,NA
TGTGCCAGCAGCCCTAGCTCCTACGAGCAGTACTTC,CASSPSSYEQYF,NA,TRBJ2-7,TRBV9,NA
TGTGCCAGCAGTACGGGAGGATACTCCTACGAGCAGTACTTC,CASSTGGYSYEQYF,few,TRBJ2-7,TRBV11-2,TRBD2
TGTGCCAGCAGCCGAAGGACAGACATTCAGTACTTC,CASSRRTDIQYF,NA,TRBJ2-4,TRBV28,NA
TGTGCCAGCAGGAGAGGGGGGATCAATCAGCCCCAGCATTTT,CASRRGGINQPQHF,NA,TRBJ1-5,TRBV7-8,NA
TGTGCCAGCAGCCAAGTCCCTGTCGGGCTGAATCAGCCCCAGCATTTT,CASSQVPVGLNQPQHF,NA,TRBJ1-5,TRBV4-2,NA